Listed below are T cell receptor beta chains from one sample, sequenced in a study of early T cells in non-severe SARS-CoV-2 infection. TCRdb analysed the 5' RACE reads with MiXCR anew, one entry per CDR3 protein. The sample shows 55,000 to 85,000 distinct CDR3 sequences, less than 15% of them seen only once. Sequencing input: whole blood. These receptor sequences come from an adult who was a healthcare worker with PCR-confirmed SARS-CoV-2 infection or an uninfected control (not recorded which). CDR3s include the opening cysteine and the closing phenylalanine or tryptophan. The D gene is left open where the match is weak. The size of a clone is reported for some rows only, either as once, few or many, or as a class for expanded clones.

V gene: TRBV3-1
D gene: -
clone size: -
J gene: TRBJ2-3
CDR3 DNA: TGTGCCAGCAGCCAAGGAAAGCTTACGCAGTATTTT
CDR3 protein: CASSQGKLTQYF

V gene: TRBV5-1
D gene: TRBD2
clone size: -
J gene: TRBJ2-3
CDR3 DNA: TGCGCCAGCAGCTCCTCAACGGGAGGGCCCACAGATACGCAGTATTTT
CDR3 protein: CASSSSTGGPTDTQYF

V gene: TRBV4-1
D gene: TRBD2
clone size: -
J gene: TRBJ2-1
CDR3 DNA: TGCGCCAGCAGCCAAGCCTCCGGACTAGCGGGAGGTGGTGAGCAGTTCTTC
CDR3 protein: CASSQASGLAGGGEQFF

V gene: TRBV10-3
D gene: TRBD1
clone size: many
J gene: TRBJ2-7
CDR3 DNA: TGTGCCATCAGTACCGGGACAGGGTCCTACGAGCAGTACTTC
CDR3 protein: CAISTGTGSYEQYF

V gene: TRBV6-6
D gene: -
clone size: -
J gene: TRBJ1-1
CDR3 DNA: TGTGCCAGCAGTTACTCAACCCAGGATGGCGCTGAAGCTTTCTTT
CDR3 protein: CASSYSTQDGAEAFF

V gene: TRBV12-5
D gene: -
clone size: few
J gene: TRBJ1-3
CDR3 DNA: TGTGCTAGTGCCCGGGACTTCTCACGAACATCAGGAAACACCATATATTTT
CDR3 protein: CASARDFSRTSGNTIYF

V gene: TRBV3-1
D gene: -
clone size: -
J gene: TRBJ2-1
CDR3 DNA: TGTGCCAGCAGCCAAGGAGAGCGGGCCTACAATGAGCAGTTCTTC
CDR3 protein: CASSQGERAYNEQFF

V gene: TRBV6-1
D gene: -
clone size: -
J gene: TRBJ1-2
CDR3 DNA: TGTGCCAGCAGGTTTAGACAGGCGCCTAACTATGGCTACACCTTC
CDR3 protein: CASRFRQAPNYGYTF

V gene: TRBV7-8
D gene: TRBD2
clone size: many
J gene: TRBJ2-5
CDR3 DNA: TGTGCCAGCAGCCTAGGACTAGCGGGGGGGATGTATCAAGAGACCCAGTACTTC
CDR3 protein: CASSLGLAGGMYQETQYF

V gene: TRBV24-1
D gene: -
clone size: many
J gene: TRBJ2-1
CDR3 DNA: TGTGCCACCAGTGACATCTCCTACAATGAGCAGTTCTTC
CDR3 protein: CATSDISYNEQFF

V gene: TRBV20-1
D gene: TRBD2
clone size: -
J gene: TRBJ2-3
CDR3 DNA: TGCAGTGCTACAGGGACTAGCGTCACAGATACGCAGTATTTT
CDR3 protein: CSATGTSVTDTQYF

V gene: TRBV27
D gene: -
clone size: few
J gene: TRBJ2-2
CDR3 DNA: TGTGCCAGCAAGAGGACGGCCGGGGAGCTGTTTTTT
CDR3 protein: CASKRTAGELFF

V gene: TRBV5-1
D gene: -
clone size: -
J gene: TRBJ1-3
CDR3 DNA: TGCGCCAGCAGCTTGTTACCGACGGCCGGCTCTGGAAACACCATATATTTT
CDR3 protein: CASSLLPTAGSGNTIYF

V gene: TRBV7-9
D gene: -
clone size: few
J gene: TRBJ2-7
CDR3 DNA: TGTGCCAGCAGCTTAGCGGGCCAGGAGTACCGCGAGCAGTACTTC
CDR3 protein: CASSLAGQEYREQYF

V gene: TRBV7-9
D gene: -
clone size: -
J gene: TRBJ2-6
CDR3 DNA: TGTGCCAGCAGCTTAGTGGGATATGGGGCCAACGTCCTGACTTTC
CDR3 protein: CASSLVGYGANVLTF

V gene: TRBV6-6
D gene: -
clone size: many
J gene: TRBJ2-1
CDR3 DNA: TGTGCCAGCAGTTACTCGGAGGACATTTACAATGAGCAGTTCTTC
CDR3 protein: CASSYSEDIYNEQFF

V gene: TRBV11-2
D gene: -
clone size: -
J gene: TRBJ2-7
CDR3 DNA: TGTGCCAGCAGCCCCCGGACAGCCAGCTCCTACGAGCAGTACTTC
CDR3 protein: CASSPRTASSYEQYF

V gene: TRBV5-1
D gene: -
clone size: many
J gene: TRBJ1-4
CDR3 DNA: TGCGCCAGCAGCTTCGGGACTTCCGAAAAACTGTTTTTT
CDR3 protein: CASSFGTSEKLFF

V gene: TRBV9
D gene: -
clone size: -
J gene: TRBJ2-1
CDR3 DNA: TGTGCCAGCAGCGTAGCTCCCTACGTACAAGATGAGCAGTTCTTC
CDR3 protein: CASSVAPYVQDEQFF

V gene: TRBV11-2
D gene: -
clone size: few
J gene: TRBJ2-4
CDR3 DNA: TGTGCCAGCAGCTTAGAGGTACTAGCCAAAAACATTCAGTACTTC
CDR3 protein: CASSLEVLAKNIQYF

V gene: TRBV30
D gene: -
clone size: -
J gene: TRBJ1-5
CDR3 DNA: TGTGCCTGGAGTTACAGCAGTAGCAATCAGCCCCAGCATTTT
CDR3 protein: CAWSYSSSNQPQHF

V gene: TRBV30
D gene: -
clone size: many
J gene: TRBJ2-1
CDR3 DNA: TGTGCCTGGAGTGTAACGGGGATCTACAATGAGCAGTTCTTC
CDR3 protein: CAWSVTGIYNEQFF

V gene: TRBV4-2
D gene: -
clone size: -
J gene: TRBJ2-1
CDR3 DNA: TGTGCCAGCAGCCAAGGAAACAATGAGCAGTTCTTC
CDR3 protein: CASSQGNNEQFF

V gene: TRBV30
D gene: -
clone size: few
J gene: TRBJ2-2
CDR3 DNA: TGTGCCTGGAGTCGGGGAGCGAACACCGGGGAGCTGTTTTTT
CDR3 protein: CAWSRGANTGELFF

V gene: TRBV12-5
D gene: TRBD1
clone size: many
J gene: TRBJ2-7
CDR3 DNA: TGTGCTAGTGGTCCTGCCGGGACAGGGATACACGAGCAGTACTTC
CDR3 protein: CASGPAGTGIHEQYF

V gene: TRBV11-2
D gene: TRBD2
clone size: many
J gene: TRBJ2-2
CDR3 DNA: TGTGCCAGCAGCCGGGGACTAGCGGGAGGCCCGGGCACCGGGGAGCTGTTTTTT
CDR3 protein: CASSRGLAGGPGTGELFF

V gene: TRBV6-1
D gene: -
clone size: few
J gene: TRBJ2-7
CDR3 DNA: TGTGCCAGCAGTGCACAGGGCGAAGGGTACGAGCAGTACTTC
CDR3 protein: CASSAQGEGYEQYF

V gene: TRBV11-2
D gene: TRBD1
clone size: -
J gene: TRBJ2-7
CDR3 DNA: TGTGCCAGCAGCTTCGTCGGGACAGGGTTCGAGCAGTACTTC
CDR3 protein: CASSFVGTGFEQYF

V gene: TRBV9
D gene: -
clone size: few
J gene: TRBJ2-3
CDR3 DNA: TGTGCCAGCAGCGTAGGTGGGGGGCAAGAAGATACGCAGTATTTT
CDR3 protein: CASSVGGGQEDTQYF

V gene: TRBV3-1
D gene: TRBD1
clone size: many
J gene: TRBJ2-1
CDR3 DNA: TGTGCCAGCAGCCCCCGGGACAGGCGGGTCTTC
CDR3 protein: CASSPRDRRVF

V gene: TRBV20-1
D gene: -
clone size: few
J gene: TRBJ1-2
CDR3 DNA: TGCAGTGCTACCGGGACGGCGTATGGCTACACCTTC
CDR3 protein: CSATGTAYGYTF

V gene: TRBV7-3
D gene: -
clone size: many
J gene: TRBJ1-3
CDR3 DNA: TGTGCCAGCAGCTTAATGCCAGGGGCTGACACCATATATTTT
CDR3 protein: CASSLMPGADTIYF

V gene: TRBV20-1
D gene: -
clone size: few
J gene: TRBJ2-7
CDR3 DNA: TGCAGTGCTACCAAAGGGACTTCTTCTTACGAGCAGTACTTC
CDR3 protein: CSATKGTSSYEQYF

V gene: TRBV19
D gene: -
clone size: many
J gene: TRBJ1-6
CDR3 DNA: TGTGCCAGTAGTGGATCCAGGGGCGGCTCCTATAATTCACCCCTCCACTTT
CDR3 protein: CASSGSRGGSYNSPLHF

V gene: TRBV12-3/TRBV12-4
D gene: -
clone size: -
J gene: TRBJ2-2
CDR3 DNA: TGTGCCAGCATGAGAAGGGGGGAGCTGTTTTTT
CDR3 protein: CASMRRGELFF

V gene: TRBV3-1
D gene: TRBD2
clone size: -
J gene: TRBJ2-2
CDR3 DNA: TGTGCCAGCAGCCAAGTAGTAGGCGGGACTAGCGGGCGGAACACCGGGGAGCTGTTTTTT
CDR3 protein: CASSQVVGGTSGRNTGELFF

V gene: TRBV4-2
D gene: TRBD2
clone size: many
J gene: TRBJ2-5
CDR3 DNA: TGTGCCAGCAGCCAAGGGGCTAGCGGGATACAAGAGACCCAGTACTTC
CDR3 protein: CASSQGASGIQETQYF

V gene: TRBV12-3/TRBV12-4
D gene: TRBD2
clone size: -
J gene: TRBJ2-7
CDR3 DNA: TGTGCCAGCAGCCCCGAAGCGGGGCCCTCCTACGAGCAGTACTTC
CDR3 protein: CASSPEAGPSYEQYF

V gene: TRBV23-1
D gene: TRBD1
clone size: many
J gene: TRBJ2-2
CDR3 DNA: TGCGCCAGCAGTCGGGACAGGGGGATGACCGGGGAGCTGTTTTTT
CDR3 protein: CASSRDRGMTGELFF

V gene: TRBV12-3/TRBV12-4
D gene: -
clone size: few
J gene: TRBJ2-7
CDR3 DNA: TGTGCCAGCAGTTTAATAGGGGGCGAGCAGTACTTC
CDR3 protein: CASSLIGGEQYF

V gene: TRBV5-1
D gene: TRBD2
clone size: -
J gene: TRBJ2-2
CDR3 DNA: TGCGCCAGCAGCTTGGTGGCTAGCGGGAACACCGGGGAGCTGTTTTTT
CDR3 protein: CASSLVASGNTGELFF

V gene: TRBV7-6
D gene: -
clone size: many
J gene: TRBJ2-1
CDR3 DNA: TGTGCCAGCAGCGGCCAGGACAGATTCTATGAGCAGTTCTTC
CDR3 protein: CASSGQDRFYEQFF

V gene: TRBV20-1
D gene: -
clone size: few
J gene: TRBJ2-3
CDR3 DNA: TGCAGTGCTAGCGGGAGCACAGATACGCAGTATTTT
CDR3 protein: CSASGSTDTQYF

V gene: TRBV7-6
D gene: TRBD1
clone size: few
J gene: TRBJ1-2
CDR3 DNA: TGTGCCAGCAGCCCCCCCGAGGGGGCAGGCGGCTACACCTTC
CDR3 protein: CASSPPEGAGGYTF

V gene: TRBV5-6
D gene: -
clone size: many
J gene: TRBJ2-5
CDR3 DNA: TGTGCCAGCAGTGTTAGGAGCGGTCAAGAGACCCAGTACTTC
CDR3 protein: CASSVRSGQETQYF

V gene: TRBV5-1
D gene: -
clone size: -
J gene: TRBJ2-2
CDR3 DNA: TGCGCCAGCAGCTTGCTTGTGGGGAACACCGGGGAGCTGTTTTTT
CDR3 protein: CASSLLVGNTGELFF

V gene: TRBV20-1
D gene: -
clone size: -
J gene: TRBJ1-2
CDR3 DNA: TGCAGTGGGACGGAGAACTCCTATGGCTACACCTTC
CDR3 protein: CSGTENSYGYTF

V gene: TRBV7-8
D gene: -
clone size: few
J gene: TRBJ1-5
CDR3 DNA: TGTGCCAGCAGCTCAGCCGCCAGGAATAGCAATCAGCCCCAGCATTTT
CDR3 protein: CASSSAARNSNQPQHF

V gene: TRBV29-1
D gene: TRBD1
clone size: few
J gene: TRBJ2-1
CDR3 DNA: TGCAGCGTTGATCGGACAGGGGGATACAATGAGCAGTTCTTC
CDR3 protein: CSVDRTGGYNEQFF